This T cell receptor beta chain was recorded in a study of T cell responses to AZD1222 COVID-19 vaccine. Generated by immunoSEQ multiplex PCR, the TCRdb table keeps only in-frame clones and is missing some. The sample includes about 110,000 clones, 85% to 90% seen only once; the top ten take 3% to 3.5%. Germline CDR1 is LGHDT and CDR2 is YNNKEL (reference sequence). This CDR3 is 15 amino acids long. Trimming cost V 1 base and J 7 bases; bases outside gene matches: 8. The source is an adult in good health. The V and J genes are TRBV3-1 (or the pseudogene TRBV3-2) and TRBJ1-2, with 8 bases matching TRBD1. Material: peripheral blood, obtained on day 0 of AZD1222 vaccination. DNA for the CDR3: TGTGCCAGCAGCCAAGCCTCGGACAGGGCCGGTGGCTACACCTTC. Amino acids: CASSQASDRAGGYTF.